This T cell receptor (beta chain) originates from a study of shared clonotypes between healthy human individuals. Across the whole study: In total, the donors were two women and three men aged 18 to 49.

Each subset's genomic DNA was split evenly across several immunoSEQ plates. Measured with immunoSEQ multiplex PCR; TCRdb has only the in-frame clones, and not every one. The sample shows fewer than 600,000 clones, approximately 85% of them seen only once. Germline values: CDR1 MGHRA, CDR2 YSYEKL. V trimming: 1 base; J trimming: 3 bases; junction bases outside the gene matches: 5. The CDR3 loop spans 15 amino acids. Sequenced: PBMCs. The chain couples TRBV4-1 to TRBJ2-7; 8 positions match TRBD2. The clonotype was recovered from a middle-aged woman in good health. Some clones in this sample may be carry-over from other donors' samples. The CDR3 is CASSQAVTSVYEQYF. The CDR3 region has the DNA TGCGCCAGCAGCCAAGCGGTGACTAGCGTCTACGAGCAGTACTTC.